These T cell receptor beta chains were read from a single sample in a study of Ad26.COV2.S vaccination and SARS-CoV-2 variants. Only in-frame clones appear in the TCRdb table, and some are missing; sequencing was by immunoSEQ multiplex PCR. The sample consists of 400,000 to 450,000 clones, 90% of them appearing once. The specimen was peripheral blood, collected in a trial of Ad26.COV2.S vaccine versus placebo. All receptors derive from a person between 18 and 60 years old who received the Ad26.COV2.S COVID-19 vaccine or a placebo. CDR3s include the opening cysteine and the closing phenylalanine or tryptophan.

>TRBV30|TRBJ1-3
CAWKGVGNTIYF
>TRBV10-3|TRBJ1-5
CAITGQENQPQHF
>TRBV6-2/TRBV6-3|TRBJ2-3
CASSSTGAYTDTQYF
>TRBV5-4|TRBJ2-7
CASSSQGGANEQYF
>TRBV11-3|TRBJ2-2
CASSPQGSGELFF
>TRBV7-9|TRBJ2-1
CAITLAGGPNEQFF
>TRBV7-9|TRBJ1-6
CASSLSGSWSPLHF
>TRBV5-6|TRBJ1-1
CASSLRPGGSGPEAFF
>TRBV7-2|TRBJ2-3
CASSPGLAGTPLGADTQYF
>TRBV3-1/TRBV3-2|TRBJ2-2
CASSQVVAANTGELFF
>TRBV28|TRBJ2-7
CASSLSGVGDEQYF
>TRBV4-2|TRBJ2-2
CASSLRESANTGELFF
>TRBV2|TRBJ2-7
CASSDLVLGRSYEQYF
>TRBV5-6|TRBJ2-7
CASSWGQIPYEQYF
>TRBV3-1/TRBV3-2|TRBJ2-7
CASSQATGGLYF
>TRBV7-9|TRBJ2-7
CASSLWWDEQYF
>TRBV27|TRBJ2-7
CASSQGGGYYEQYF
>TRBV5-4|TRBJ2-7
CASSARHGSEQYF
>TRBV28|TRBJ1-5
CASSSPVQPQHF
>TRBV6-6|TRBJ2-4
CASSFSDRGNIQYF
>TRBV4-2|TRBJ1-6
CASSQDWRDNSPLHF
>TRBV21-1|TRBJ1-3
CASSKVNCSLNTIYF
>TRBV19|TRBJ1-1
CASSIMGGALNTEAFF
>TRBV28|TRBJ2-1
CASRSTGTRRSYNEQFF
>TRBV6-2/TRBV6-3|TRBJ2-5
CASSPTGSSETQYF
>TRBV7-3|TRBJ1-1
CASSSPRQGQEAFF
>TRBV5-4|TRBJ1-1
CASSSSRPPTQAFF
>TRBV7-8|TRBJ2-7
CASSPHRSEQYF